This TCR beta chain comes out of a study of glioma-infiltrating T cells after dendritic cell vaccination. Sequencing used immunoSEQ multiplex PCR; TCRdb keeps in-frame clones, though not all of them. Among some 90,000 clones listed, around four fifths were seen once. The time point here: after dendritic cell vaccination, including at tumor progression/relapse. The sample here was blood, taken after dendritic cell vaccination. This TCR was recovered from a human donor with glioblastoma.

The CDR3 nucleotides are TGTGCCAGCTCACCAAGAAATAAACAGGGGCAAGGCACCGGGGAGCTGTTTTTT. It specifies CASSPRNKQGQGTGELFF. This sequence joins TRBV18 and TRBJ2-2; TRBD1 agrees at 7 bases. With V trimmed by 2 bases and J by 4 bases, 13 bases remained unmatched. Looked up from germline, CDR1 is KGHSH and CDR2 is LQKENI. There are 18 residues in the CDR3.